Below are 24 T cell receptor beta chains sequenced from a single sample in a study of T-cell memory formation after mild COVID-19. A single record per CDR3 protein comes from TCRdb applying MiXCR to the 5' RACE reads. The sample shows approximately 180,000 distinct CDR3 sequences, roughly 17% of them seen only once. Sequenced material: PBMCs or a T cell subset sorted from them (not recorded which). Receptor source: an adult woman who had mild COVID-19 (a few samples of this study predate the infection). Cell type and time point are not known.

This clonotype occurred a few times. The chain is built from TRBV4-2 and TRBJ1-1, with D possibly TRBD1 on 5 matching bases. This CDR3 is built from 14 residues. Germline-derived CDR1 and CDR2 are LGHNA and YNFKEQ. The ends were cut back, 0 bases at V and 8 bases at J, with 13 bases in the middle. The CDR3 sequence is CASSQESGGDEAFF. CDR3 nucleotide sequence: TGTGCCAGCAGCCAAGAGAGTGGGGGAGACGAAGCTTTCTTT.

In its sample, this clonotype was seen a few times. The chain combines TRBV7-9 with TRBJ2-7; a weak D match, TRBD1 (5 bases). The V and J ends lost 5 bases and 5 bases respectively, with 19 bases between them. This CDR3 is 15 amino acids long. Germline V gene sequence: CDR1 SEHNR, CDR2 FQNEAQ (reference sequence). The CDR3 sequence is CASSPEWAGFHEQYF. Here the CDR3 DNA reads TGTGCCAGCAGCCCCGAATGGGCAGGGTTTCACGAGCAGTACTTC.

The gene calls are TRBV27 and TRBJ1-1; D gene ambiguous. Per germline, CDR1 MNHEY and CDR2 SMNVEV (reference sequence). The CDR3 spans 14 residues. V lost 0 bases and J 0 bases, leaving 5 bases between the germline ends. This CDR3 reads CASSLSPVNTEAFF. The CDR3 DNA follows: TGTGCCAGCAGTTTATCGCCTGTGAACACTGAAGCTTTCTTT.

This clonotype has only a few counts. The CDR3 DNA reads as TGTGCCAGCAGCTGGGACTCGAGCTCCTACAATGAGCAGTTCTTC. Protein: CASSWDSSSYNEQFF. The rearrangement joins TRBV5-4 to TRBJ2-1, with a possible D match to TRBD2 (6 bases). V lost 3 bases to trimming and J lost 0 bases, with 10 bases between them. The CDR3 extends over 15 amino acids. Germline lookup yields CDR1 SGHNT and CDR2 YYREEE (reference sequence).

The V gene is TRBV2, the J gene TRBJ2-1, with TRBD2 as a possible D gene (5 bases). Per germline, CDR1 SNHLY and CDR2 FYNNEI. The V end lost 4 bases, the J end lost 8 bases, and 12 bases lay between the germline ends. The CDR3 sequence is 13 residues long. This chain's CDR3 is CASSGRVGDEQFF. The CDR3 DNA follows: TGTGCCAGCAGTGGGCGGGTCGGCGATGAGCAGTTCTTC.

This clonotype has a count of ten or more. The chain links TRBV7-2 to TRBJ2-5, with TRBD2 as a possible D gene (6 bases). V shed 8 bases and J shed 2 bases, with 9 bases lying between them. There are 12 residues in the CDR3. Germline-derived CDR1 and CDR2 are SGHTA and FQGNSA. CDR3 bases: TGTGCCAGCCGCCGGGGGCAAGAGACCCAGTACTTC. Translating it yields CASRRGQETQYF.

V is TRBV19 and J is TRBJ2-7; D gene ambiguous. This CDR3 contains 12 residues. The germline CDR1 and CDR2 sequences are LNHDA and SQIVND (reference sequence). Deletions cut 5 bases from V and 7 bases from J, with 12 bases between. The CDR3 here is CASSAWVGEQYF. CDR3 sequence (DNA): TGTGCCAGTAGTGCTTGGGTTGGTGAGCAGTACTTC.

J is TRBJ2-1 and V is TRBV12-3 or TRBV12-4, with TRBD1 matching over 8 bases. The CDR3 is 17 amino acids. Trimming removed 5 bases from V and 1 base from J; junction bases left unmatched: 10. CDR3 loop: CASSTDRVGRSYNEQFF. The CDR3 DNA sequence: TGTGCCAGCAGTACGGACAGGGTGGGGAGGTCCTACAATGAGCAGTTCTTC.

In its sample, this clonotype was seen a few times. V and J are TRBV6-2 or TRBV6-3 and TRBJ2-7; no clear D. Germline CDR1 reads MNHEY; CDR2 reads SVGEGT. This CDR3 is built from 14 residues. V was shortened by 6 bases and J by 3 bases, with 15 bases between the two germline ends. The CDR3 DNA reads TGTGCCAGCAGCACTCTCCTACACCGCTACGAGCAGTACTTC. Protein sequence: CASSTLLHRYEQYF.

This clonotype was seen a few times. The chain uses TRBV19 and TRBJ2-1; 8 bases agree with TRBD2. V lost 8 bases and J lost 3; bases outside the gene matches: 3. CDR1 is LNHDA and CDR2 is SQIVND in the germline V gene (reference sequence). The CDR3 length is 13 residues. The CDR3 DNA reads TGTGCCAGTGCGGGGGGCAACTACAATGAGCAGTTCTTC. It codes for CASAGGNYNEQFF.

This clonotype was found a few times. This sequence joins TRBV5-1 and TRBJ2-7, with D hard to call. V lost 2 bases to trimming and J lost 2 bases, with 11 bases between them. The CDR3 extends over 14 amino acids. From germline, CDR1 is SGHRS and CDR2 YFSETQ. This CDR3 reads CASSFQDPTYEQYF. The CDR3 coding sequence is TGCGCCAGCAGCTTCCAGGACCCCACCTACGAGCAGTACTTC.

Only a few counts were recorded for this clonotype. The chain uses TRBV12-3 or TRBV12-4 and TRBJ2-1; D perhaps matches TRBD2 (5 bases). Deletions cut 8 bases from V and 10 bases from J, with 15 bases between. The CDR3 has 12 residues. The chain's CDR3 is CASLAAVGEQFF. In nucleotides, the CDR3 is TGTGCCAGCCTAGCTGCCGTTGGGGAGCAGTTCTTC.

The genes are TRBV5-1 and TRBJ2-3; no clear D. CDR3 size: 12 residues. V shed 1 base and J shed 6 bases, with 6 bases lying between them. From germline, CDR1 is SGHRS and CDR2 YFSETQ. The CDR3: CASSLYGDTQYF. The CDR3, as DNA: TGCGCCAGCAGCTTGTACGGCGATACGCAGTATTTT.

This clonotype was picked up a small number of times. The V and J genes are TRBV30 and TRBJ1-1; possible D gene TRBD1, 6 bases. Germline assignment: CDR1 GTSNPN and CDR2 SVGIG (reference sequence). The V gene lost 3 bases and the J gene lost 1 base, with 9 bases spanning the gap. The CDR3 extends over 13 amino acids. The DNA of the CDR3 is TGTGCCTGGAGCTGGGGGCAGAACACTGAAGCTTTCTTT. It yields the protein CAWSWGQNTEAFF.

This chain links TRBV24-1 with TRBJ1-1; D unresolved. V lost 7 bases and J 0 bases, leaving 8 bases between the germline ends. Germline CDR1 reads KGHDR; CDR2 reads SFDVKD. The CDR3 runs to 13 residues. The CDR3 protein is CATRSQMNTEAFF. The CDR3 nucleotides are TGTGCCACCAGGAGTCAGATGAACACTGAAGCTTTCTTT.

This clonotype appeared a few times. J is TRBJ2-3 and V is TRBV20-1; D gene uncertain. The CDR3 sequence is 14 residues long. The germline CDR1 and CDR2 sequences are DFQATT and SNEGSKA (reference sequence). V lost 0 bases and J lost 0, with 7 bases in between. The CDR3 loop reads CSAREARSTDTQYF. The CDR3 DNA reads TGCAGTGCTAGAGAGGCGCGGAGCACAGATACGCAGTATTTT.

This clonotype was found once. The chain combines TRBV4-1 with TRBJ2-5; D not certain. The CDR3 has 16 residues. The germline V gene has CDR1 MGHRA and CDR2 YSYEKL. Trimming took off 0 bases at V and 4 bases at J, with 15 bases between the two ends. The CDR3 DNA is TGCGCCAGCAGCCAAGATCGAGGAGTAGTATCAGAGACCCAGTACTTC. This sequence encodes CASSQDRGVVSETQYF.

The V and J genes are TRBV6-5 and TRBJ1-2; D unresolved. Germline V lookup: CDR1 MNHEY, CDR2 SVGAGI. V was shortened by 5 bases and J by 4 bases, with 11 bases between the two germline ends. This CDR3 is built from 13 residues. CDR3: CASSPLERYGYTF. In DNA form, the CDR3 reads TGTGCCAGCAGTCCATTGGAGCGCTATGGCTACACCTTC.

The chain joins TRBV29-1 to TRBJ1-1; D is perhaps TRBD1 (5 bases). This CDR3 is 15 amino acids long. Deletions cut 6 bases from V and 0 bases from J, with 17 bases between. Germline V gene data show CDR1 as SQVTM and CDR2 as ANQGSEA. Here the CDR3 reads CSVGIFRELNTEAFF. The CDR3 DNA is TGCAGCGTGGGGATTTTCAGGGAGCTGAACACTGAAGCTTTCTTT. The full variable domain, with the rest looked up from reference TRBV29-1 and TRBJ1-1, is SAVISQKPSRDICQRGTSLTIQCQVDSQVTMMFWYRQQPGQSLTLIATANQGSEATYESGFVIDKFPISRPNLTFSTLTVSNMSPEDSSIYLCSVGIFRELNTEAFFGQGTRLTVV.

This clonotype was seen only a few times. The rearrangement uses TRBV3-1 and TRBJ1-3; D ambiguous. V was trimmed by 0 bases and J by 8 bases, leaving 20 bases between them. This CDR3 contains 17 residues. The V gene's germline CDR1 is LGHDT and CDR2 YNNKEL (reference sequence). CDR3 loop: CASSQDPGFAIGDTIYF. In nucleotides, the CDR3 is TGTGCCAGCAGCCAAGATCCGGGCTTCGCCATTGGTGACACCATATATTTT.

This clonotype was found a few times. This rearrangement joins TRBV20-1 to TRBJ2-5; TRBD2 agrees at 7 bases. The V and J ends lost 2 bases and 5 bases, in that order; junction bases with no gene match: 5. Germline loops: CDR1 DFQATT, CDR2 SNEGSKA (reference sequence). The CDR3 has 13 amino acids. CDR3 amino acids: CSARTSARETQYF. The CDR3, as DNA: TGCAGTGCTAGAACTAGCGCGAGGGAGACCCAGTACTTC.

The CDR3 protein is CASRGRNTEAFF. CDR3 sequence (DNA): TGTGCCAGCAGGGGAAGGAACACTGAAGCTTTCTTT. The chain joins TRBV11-3 to TRBJ1-1, with no clear D. The V gene's germline CDR1 is SGHNT and CDR2 YENEEA. Trimming cost V 6 bases and J 1 base, with 6 bases left between them. The CDR3 is made up of 12 amino acids.

This clonotype has only a few counts. The chain couples TRBV30 to TRBJ2-6; 8 nucleotides line up with TRBD2. The CDR3 spans 18 residues. V shed 3 bases, J shed 3 bases, and the junction held 13 bases outside the gene matches. Germline assignment: CDR1 GTSNPN and CDR2 SVGIG (reference sequence). The CDR3: CAWSYSRGGSYGANVLTF. The CDR3 bases are TGTGCCTGGAGCTACTCCCGGGGGGGCTCATATGGGGCCAACGTCCTGACTTTC.

This chain links TRBV20-1 with TRBJ2-1, with 9 bases aligning to TRBD1. After removal of 5 bases from V and 4 bases from J, the junction contained 9 bases not matched to a gene. The CDR3 spans 15 residues. Germline CDR1 reads DFQATT; CDR2 reads SNEGSKA (reference sequence). As DNA, the CDR3 is TGCAGTGCTCCGGGCGGGACAGGGCATTACAATGAGCAGTTCTTC. Amino acids: CSAPGGTGHYNEQFF.